This TCR beta chain was sequenced for a study of T cells expressing NK-cell markers (TCRdb year 2020). For context, the study as a whole: TCR beta-chain repertoires were profiled in sorted CD3+CD56+NKG2C+, CD3+CD56+NKG2C- and CD3+CD56-NKG2C+ T-cell subsets from fewer than 10 donors. Among the eight sequenced donors, only one was HCMV-seronegative, while the other seven were HCMV-seropositive. Libraries were sequenced as 2 x 150 bp reads on Illumina HiSeq 2000/2500, MiSeq or NextSeq. Randomly selected healthy volunteers, three men and five women, were used as the eight sequenced donors.

HCMV serostatus was determined by detecting HCMV-specific IgG in serum with a commercial ELISA kit. Ficoll density gradient centrifugation was used to isolate peripheral blood mononuclear cells from blood. The CDR3 sequence holds 15 residues, the cysteine and phenylalanine included. There is no recorded DNA. CDR1 MNHEY and CDR2 SVGEGT are derived from the germline V gene. On this clonotype itself: Its specific antigen is unknown.

Sequencer: Illumina HiSeq 2000. 5'RACE template switching, by which a universal primer site and unique molecular identifiers were added, was used to make TCR beta cDNA libraries. cDNA synthesis was primed from the TCR beta constant segment, followed by two successive PCR amplification steps. Concerning the study's data processing: MIGEC was used to demultiplex reads and group the reads by UMI, and MiTCR was used to assemble and quantify clonotypes. To remove erroneous sequences, TCR cDNA sequences were retained only when supported by two or more reads. Downstream repertoire analysis used the tcR package, and clonotypes were matched across fractions by CDR3 nucleotide sequence plus V segment. VDJmatch was used to annotate antigen specificity against VDJdb, with one amino acid substitution in CDR3 allowed. Reprocessed by TCRdb, the reads give a single entry per CDR3 protein sequence, without DNA. These V and J calls originate from TCRdb's pipeline instead of the authors' own analysis. The sample's own table lists about 380,000 distinct CDR3 sequences. Over 4% of the sample lies in the top ten.

Study-wide conclusions, independent of this receptor: Whether the expanded NKG2C-expressing T cell clones were specific for HCMV antigens was left unclear. In roughly six donors, the dominant CD3+CD56+NKG2C+ clonotypes ranked among the top 10 CD8+ clonotypes, making up roughly 1.0-8% of CD8+ T cells. Those dominant clonotypes were again the most abundant among CD3+CD56-NKG2C+ cells in several donors, at roughly 25-65%.

The V and J genes are TRBV6-2 or TRBV6-3 and TRBJ2-7; TCRdb proposes TRBD1, but this gene call is untestable without DNA. This sequence was found in a man aged 18 to 69 in good health. The sequenced sample consisted of blood T cells: a sorted CD56 or NKG2C T cell subset, CD4+ or CD8+ T cells, or bulk PBMC T cells (not recorded which). The CDR3: CASSYFRGGFDEQYF.